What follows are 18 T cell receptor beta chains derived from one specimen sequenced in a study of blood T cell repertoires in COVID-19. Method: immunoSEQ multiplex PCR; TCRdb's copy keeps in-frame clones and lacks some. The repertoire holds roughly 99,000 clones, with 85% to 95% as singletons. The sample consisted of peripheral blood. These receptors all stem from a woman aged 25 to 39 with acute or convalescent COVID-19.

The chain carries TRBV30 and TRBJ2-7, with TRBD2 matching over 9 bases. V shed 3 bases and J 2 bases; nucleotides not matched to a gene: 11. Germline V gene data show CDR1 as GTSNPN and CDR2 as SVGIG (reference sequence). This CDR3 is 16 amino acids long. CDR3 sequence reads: CAWRGYLAGDPYEQYF. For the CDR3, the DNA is TGTGCCTGGAGAGGCTATTTAGCGGGAGACCCCTACGAGCAGTACTTC.

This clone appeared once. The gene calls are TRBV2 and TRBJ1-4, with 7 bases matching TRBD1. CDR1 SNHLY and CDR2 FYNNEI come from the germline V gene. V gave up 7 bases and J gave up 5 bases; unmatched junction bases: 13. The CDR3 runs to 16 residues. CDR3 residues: CASTHQGVNENEKLFF. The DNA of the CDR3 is TGTGCCAGCACCCACCAGGGGGTGAACGAAAATGAAAAACTGTTTTTT.

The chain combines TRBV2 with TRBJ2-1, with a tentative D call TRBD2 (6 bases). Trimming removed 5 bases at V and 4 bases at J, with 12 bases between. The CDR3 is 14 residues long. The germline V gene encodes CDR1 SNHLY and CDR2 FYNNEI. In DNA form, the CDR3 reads TGTGCCAGCAGTCCCGGGAGTCGTTACAATGAGCAGTTCTTC. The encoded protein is CASSPGSRYNEQFF.

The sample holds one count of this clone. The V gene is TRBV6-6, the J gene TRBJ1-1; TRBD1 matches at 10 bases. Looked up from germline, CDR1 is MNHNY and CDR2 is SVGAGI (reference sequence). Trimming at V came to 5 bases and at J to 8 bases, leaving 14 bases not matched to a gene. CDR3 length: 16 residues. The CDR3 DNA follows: TGTGCCAGCAGTCTACCGGGACAGGGGTGGCTCCCCGAAGCTTTCTTT. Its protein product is CASSLPGQGWLPEAFF.

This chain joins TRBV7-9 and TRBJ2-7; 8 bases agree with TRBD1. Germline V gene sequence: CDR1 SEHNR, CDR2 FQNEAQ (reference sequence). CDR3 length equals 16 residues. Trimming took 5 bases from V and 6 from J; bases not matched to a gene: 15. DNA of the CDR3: TGTGCCAGCAGCCTCAAACCGGGACAGGAGGGTGGCGAGCAGTACTTC. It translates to CASSLKPGQEGGEQYF.

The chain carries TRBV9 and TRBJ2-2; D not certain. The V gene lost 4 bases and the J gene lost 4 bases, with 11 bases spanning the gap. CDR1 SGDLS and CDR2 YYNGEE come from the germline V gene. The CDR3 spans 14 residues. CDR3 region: CASSPSWATGELFF. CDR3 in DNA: TGTGCCAGCAGCCCCTCCTGGGCCACCGGGGAGCTGTTTTTT.

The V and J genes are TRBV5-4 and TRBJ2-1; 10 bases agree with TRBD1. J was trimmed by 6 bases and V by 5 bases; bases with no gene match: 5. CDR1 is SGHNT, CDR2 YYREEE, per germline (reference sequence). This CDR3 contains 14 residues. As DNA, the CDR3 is TGTGCCAGCAGTTGGACAGGGGGTCGCAATGAGCAGTTCTTC. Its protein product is CASSWTGGRNEQFF.

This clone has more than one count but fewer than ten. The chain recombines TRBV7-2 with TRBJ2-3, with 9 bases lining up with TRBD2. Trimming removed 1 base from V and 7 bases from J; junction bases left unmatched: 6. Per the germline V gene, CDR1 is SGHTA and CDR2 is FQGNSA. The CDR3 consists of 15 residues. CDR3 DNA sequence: TGTGCCAGCAGCTTAGATGGAGCGGGGGGATATACGCAGTATTTT. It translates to CASSLDGAGGYTQYF.

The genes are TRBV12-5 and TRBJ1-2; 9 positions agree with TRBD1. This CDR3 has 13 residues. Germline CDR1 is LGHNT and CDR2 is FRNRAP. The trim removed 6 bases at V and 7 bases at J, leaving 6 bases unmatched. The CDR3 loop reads CASGPGTGLGYTF. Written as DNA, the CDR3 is TGTGCTAGTGGGCCCGGGACAGGGCTTGGCTACACCTTC.

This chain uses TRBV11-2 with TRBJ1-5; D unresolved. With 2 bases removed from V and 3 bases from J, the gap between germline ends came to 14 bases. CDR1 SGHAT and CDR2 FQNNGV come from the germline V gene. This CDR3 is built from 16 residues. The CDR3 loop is CASSLSNMNNNQPQHF. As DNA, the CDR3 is TGTGCCAGCAGCTTAAGTAACATGAACAACAATCAGCCCCAGCATTTT.

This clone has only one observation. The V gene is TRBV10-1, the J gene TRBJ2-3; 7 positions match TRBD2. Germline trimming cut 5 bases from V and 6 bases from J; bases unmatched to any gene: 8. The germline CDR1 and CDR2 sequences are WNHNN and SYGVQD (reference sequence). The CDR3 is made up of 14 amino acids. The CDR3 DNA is TGCGCCAGCAGTAACGGACTAGAAGCGGATACGCAGTATTTT. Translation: CASSNGLEADTQYF.

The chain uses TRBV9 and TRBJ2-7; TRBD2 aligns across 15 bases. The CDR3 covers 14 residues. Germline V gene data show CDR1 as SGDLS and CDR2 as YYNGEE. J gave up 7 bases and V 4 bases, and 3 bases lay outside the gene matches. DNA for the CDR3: TGTGCCAGCAGCAAGGGACTAGCGGGGGGTGAGCAGTACTTC. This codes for CASSKGLAGGEQYF.

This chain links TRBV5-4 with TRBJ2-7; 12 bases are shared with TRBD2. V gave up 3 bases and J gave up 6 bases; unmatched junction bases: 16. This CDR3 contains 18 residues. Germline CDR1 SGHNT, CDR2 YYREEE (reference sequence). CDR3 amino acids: CASSSGASGRALEGEQYF. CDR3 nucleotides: TGTGCCAGCAGCTCGGGAGCTAGCGGGAGGGCCCTGGAGGGCGAGCAGTACTTC.

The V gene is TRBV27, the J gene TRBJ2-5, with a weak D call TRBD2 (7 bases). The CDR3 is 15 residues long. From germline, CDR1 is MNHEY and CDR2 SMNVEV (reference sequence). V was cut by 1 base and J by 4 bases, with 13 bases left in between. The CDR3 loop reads CASSLWEGGAETQYF. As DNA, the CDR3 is TGTGCCAGCAGTTTATGGGAGGGGGGGGCAGAGACCCAGTACTTC.

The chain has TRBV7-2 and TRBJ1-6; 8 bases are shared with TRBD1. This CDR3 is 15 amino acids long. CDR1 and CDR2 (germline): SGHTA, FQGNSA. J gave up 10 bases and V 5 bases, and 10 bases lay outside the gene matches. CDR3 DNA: TGTGCCAGCAGCCCCCGACAGGGGACTTCATCACCCCTCCACTTT. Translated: CASSPRQGTSSPLHF.

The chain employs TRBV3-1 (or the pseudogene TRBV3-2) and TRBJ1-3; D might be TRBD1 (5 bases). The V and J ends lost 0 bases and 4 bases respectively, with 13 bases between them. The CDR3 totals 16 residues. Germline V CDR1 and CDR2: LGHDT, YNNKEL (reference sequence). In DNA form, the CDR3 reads TGTGCCAGCAGCCAAGAGGTGGACATCTTCGGAAACACCATATATTTT. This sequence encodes CASSQEVDIFGNTIYF.

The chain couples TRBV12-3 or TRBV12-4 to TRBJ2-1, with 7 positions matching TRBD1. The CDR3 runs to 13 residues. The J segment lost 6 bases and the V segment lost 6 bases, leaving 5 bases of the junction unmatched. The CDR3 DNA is TGTGCCAGCAGCAAAGGACAGGCCAATGAGCAGTTCTTC. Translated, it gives CASSKGQANEQFF.

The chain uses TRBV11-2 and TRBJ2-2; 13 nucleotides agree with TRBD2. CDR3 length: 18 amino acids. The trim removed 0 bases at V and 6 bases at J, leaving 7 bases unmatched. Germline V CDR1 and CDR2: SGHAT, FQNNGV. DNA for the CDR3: TGTGCCAGCAGCTTAGAGCCCCGGACTAGCGGGAGATCCGGGGAGCTGTTTTTT. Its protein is CASSLEPRTSGRSGELFF. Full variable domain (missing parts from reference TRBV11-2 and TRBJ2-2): EAGVAQSPRYKIIEKRQSVAFWCNPISGHATLYWYQQILGQGPKLLIQFQNNGVVDDSQLPKDRFSAERLKGVDSTLKIQPAKLEDSAVYLCASSLEPRTSGRSGELFFGEGSRLTVL.